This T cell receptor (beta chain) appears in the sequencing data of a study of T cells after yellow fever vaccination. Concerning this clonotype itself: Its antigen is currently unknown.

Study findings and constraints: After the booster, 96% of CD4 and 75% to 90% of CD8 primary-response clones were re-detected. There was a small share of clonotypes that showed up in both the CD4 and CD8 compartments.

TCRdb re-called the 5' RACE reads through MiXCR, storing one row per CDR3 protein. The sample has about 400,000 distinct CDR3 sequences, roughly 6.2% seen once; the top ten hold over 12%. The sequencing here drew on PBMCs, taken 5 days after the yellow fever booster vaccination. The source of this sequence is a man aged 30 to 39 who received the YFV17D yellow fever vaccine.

The CDR3 DNA reads TGTGCCAGCACGGCACAAGTGGGGAATTCACCCCTCCACTTT. Its translation: CASTAQVGNSPLHF. This chain joins TRBV7-6 and TRBJ1-6; D gene unclear. Per the germline V gene, CDR1 is SGHVS and CDR2 is FNYEAQ. V lost 7 bases, J lost 7 bases, and 14 bases lay in between. There are 14 residues in the CDR3. Full variable domain (missing parts from reference TRBV7-6 and TRBJ1-6): GAGVSQSPRYKVTKRGQDVALRCDPISGHVSLYWYRQALGQGPEFLTYFNYEAQQDKSGLPNDRFSAERPEGSISTLTIQRTEQRDSAMYRCASTAQVGNSPLHFGNGTRLTVT.